These 28 T cell receptor beta chains originate from one sample sequenced in a study of T-cell memory formation after mild COVID-19. MiXCR was run by TCRdb on the 5' RACE reads, yielding one entry per CDR3 protein. The sample consists of under 250,000 distinct CDR3 sequences, less than 20% of them appearing once. The sample was PBMCs or a T cell subset sorted from them (not recorded which). The receptors come from an adult woman who had mild COVID-19 (a few samples of this study predate the infection). Cell type and time point are not known.

This clonotype appeared a few times. The J gene is TRBJ1-1, the V gene TRBV6-5; 12 nucleotides match TRBD1. This CDR3 spans 15 amino acids. Germline V gene lookup returns CDR1 MNHEY and CDR2 SVGAGI. The J segment lost 5 bases and the V segment lost 6 bases, leaving 7 bases of the junction unmatched. The CDR3 DNA sequence: TGTGCCAGCAGATCGGGACAGGGGGCTTATACTGAAGCTTTCTTT. Protein: CASRSGQGAYTEAFF.

This clonotype appeared a few times. V gene TRBV5-4 combines with J gene TRBJ1-6; maybe TRBD1 (5 bases). Trimming took off 1 base at V and 8 bases at J, with 10 bases between the two ends. Germline CDR1 SGHNT, CDR2 YYREEE (reference sequence). The CDR3 is made up of 14 amino acids. CDR3 loop: CASSLQGRDSPLHF. As DNA, the CDR3 is TGTGCCAGCAGCTTGCAGGGTAGGGATTCACCCCTCCACTTT. The complete variable domain, with remaining parts taken from reference TRBV5-4 and TRBJ1-6, reads ETGVTQSPTHLIKTRGQQVTLRCSSQSGHNTVSWYQQALGQGPQFIFQYYREEENGRGNFPPRFSGLQFPNYSSELNVNALELDDSALYLCASSLQGRDSPLHFGNGTRLTVT.

A few counts support this clonotype. The J gene is TRBJ1-2, the V gene TRBV11-1, with D hard to call. Looked up from germline, CDR1 is SGHAT and CDR2 is FQDESV (reference sequence). V lost 3 bases and J 8 bases, leaving 13 bases between the germline ends. This CDR3 region has 13 residues. DNA of the CDR3: TGTGCCAGCAGCTTGTTACCAGGCTGGGGCTACACCTTC. It yields the protein CASSLLPGWGYTF.

The table lists this clonotype with many counts. V usage is TRBV7-2 and J usage is TRBJ2-5; D gene uncertain. The germline gives CDR1 SGHTA, CDR2 FQGNSA. Trimming cost V 3 bases and J 0 bases, with 5 bases left between them. The CDR3 loop spans 13 amino acids. The CDR3 here is CASSLGNQETQYF. CDR3 nucleotides: TGTGCCAGCAGCTTGGGGAACCAAGAGACCCAGTACTTC.

The table lists this clonotype with many counts. The chain has TRBV4-1 and TRBJ2-1; D may match TRBD1 or TRBD2 (5 bases each). The V gene lost 5 bases and the J gene lost 5 bases, with 16 bases spanning the gap. This CDR3 has 15 amino acids. The V gene's germline CDR1 is MGHRA and CDR2 YSYEKL. The CDR3: CASSNRGLSHNEQFF. The CDR3 DNA follows: TGCGCCAGCAGCAACCGGGGCCTCTCGCACAATGAGCAGTTCTTC.

The chain joins TRBV5-1 to TRBJ1-1; 8 positions match TRBD1. Germline V gene data show CDR1 as SGHRS and CDR2 as YFSETQ. The trim removed 0 bases at V and 5 bases at J, leaving 6 bases unmatched. CDR3 length equals 15 residues. The CDR3 spells CASSLVRGLGTEAFF. The DNA for the CDR3 is TGCGCCAGCAGCTTGGTCAGGGGGCTTGGGACTGAAGCTTTCTTT.

This clonotype was seen a handful of times. The chain joins TRBV2 to TRBJ2-1; 13 nucleotides agree with TRBD2. J was trimmed by 10 bases and V by 9 bases; bases with no gene match: 9. CDR3 size: 14 residues. CDR1 is SNHLY, CDR2 FYNNEI, per germline. The CDR3 reads CARQQTTSGGEQFF. CDR3 bases: TGTGCCAGACAACAGACGACTAGCGGGGGGGAGCAGTTCTTC.

This clonotype was recorded a few times. J is TRBJ1-5 and V is TRBV12-3 or TRBV12-4, with no clear D. The CDR3 has 12 residues. Deletions cut 1 base from V and 7 bases from J, with 5 bases between. CDR3: CASSLVEQPQHF. The CDR3 DNA is TGTGCCAGCAGTTTAGTCGAGCAGCCCCAGCATTTT.

This sequence joins TRBV18 and TRBJ1-1; no clear D gene. V was shortened by 3 bases and J by 0 bases, with 8 bases between the two germline ends. Germline assignment: CDR1 KGHSH and CDR2 LQKENI. This CDR3 is built from 14 residues. The CDR3 DNA sequence: TGTGCCAGCTCACCTAAGCAAGTGAACACTGAAGCTTTCTTT. Its translation: CASSPKQVNTEAFF.

This clonotype was counted only a few times. The chain combines TRBV12-3 or TRBV12-4 with TRBJ1-5; D call uncertain. Trimming cost V 3 bases and J 6 bases, with 15 bases left between them. The CDR3 length is 15 residues. The CDR3 sequence: CASSFEGMGGQPQHF. CDR3 in DNA: TGTGCCAGCAGTTTTGAGGGAATGGGAGGTCAGCCCCAGCATTTT.

This rearrangement joins TRBV5-6 to TRBJ1-5; no clear D gene. There are 15 residues in the CDR3. Germline V gene lookup returns CDR1 SGHDT and CDR2 YYEEEE. V was clipped by 0 bases and J by 3 bases, with 10 bases between them. CDR3 sequence: CASSLGKVLNQPQHF. In nucleotides, the CDR3 is TGTGCCAGCAGCTTGGGTAAGGTACTCAATCAGCCCCAGCATTTT.

This chain connects TRBV4-3 to TRBJ2-7, with D perhaps TRBD1 (5 bases). The CDR3 extends over 15 amino acids. The V gene's germline CDR1 is LGHNA and CDR2 YSLEER. The V gene lost 0 bases and the J gene lost 4 bases, with 13 bases spanning the gap. CDR3 amino acids: CASSQDPQGAYEQYF. The CDR3 coding sequence is TGCGCCAGCAGCCAAGACCCCCAGGGTGCATACGAGCAGTACTTC.

This clonotype was seen more than once but under ten times. The chain is built from TRBV7-6 and TRBJ2-6, with D maybe TRBD2 (6 bases). Germline V CDR1 and CDR2: SGHVS, FNYEAQ. This CDR3 has 18 residues. V was pared by 5 bases and J by 0 bases, with 17 bases between. CDR3 region: CASSPAGRGNSGANVLTF. CDR3 coding DNA: TGTGCCAGCAGCCCCGCGGGACGGGGGAACTCTGGGGCCAACGTCCTGACTTTC.

The rearrangement joins TRBV12-3 or TRBV12-4 to TRBJ2-7; D may correspond to TRBD1 or TRBD2 (6 bases each). There are 15 residues in the CDR3. Trimming took off 5 bases at V and 3 bases at J, with 17 bases between the two ends. CDR3 coding DNA: TGTGCCAGCAGTATAGATTACAGGGAGGACTACGAGCAGTACTTC. As protein: CASSIDYREDYEQYF.

The table lists this clonotype with a few counts. The chain uses TRBV27 and TRBJ1-1; D is uncertain. Trimming took 0 bases from V and 1 from J, leaving 6 bases between them. The CDR3 contains 14 residues. Germline assignment: CDR1 MNHEY and CDR2 SMNVEV (reference sequence). The CDR3 DNA reads TGTGCCAGCAGTTTATCGTTACAGAACACTGAAGCTTTCTTT. It encodes CASSLSLQNTEAFF.

The chain has TRBV7-8 and TRBJ2-1; TRBD2 aligns across 10 bases. Losses at the gene ends were 5 bases for V and 5 bases for J; bases not matched to a gene: 12. CDR3 size: 17 residues. Germline CDR1 reads SGHVS; CDR2 reads FQNEAQ. CDR3 sequence: CASSGRGVSGRDNEQFF. In nucleotides, the CDR3 is TGTGCCAGCAGCGGTCGAGGGGTGAGCGGGAGGGACAATGAGCAGTTCTTC.

In its sample, this clonotype was seen a few times. V is TRBV28 and J is TRBJ1-1; D is undetermined. Trimming stripped 6 bases from V and 1 base from J, with 6 bases between. CDR1 is MDHEN and CDR2 is SYDVKM in the germline V gene. CDR3 size: 12 residues. The CDR3: CASRPGNTEAFF. The CDR3 nucleotides are TGTGCCAGCAGACCAGGGAACACTGAAGCTTTCTTT.

This clonotype was observed a few times. This rearrangement joins TRBV18 to TRBJ2-3; D is possibly TRBD1 (5 bases). Trimming took 5 bases from V and 4 from J, leaving 7 bases between them. CDR3 size: 12 residues. Germline assignment: CDR1 KGHSH and CDR2 LQKENI. The CDR3 spells CASSTQADTQYF. CDR3 coding DNA: TGTGCCAGCTCAACACAGGCAGATACGCAGTATTTT.

This clonotype was seen more than once but under ten times. V gene TRBV12-3 or TRBV12-4 combines with J gene TRBJ2-7; TRBD2 agrees at 11 bases. This CDR3 is built from 15 residues. V trimming: 5 bases; J trimming: 7 bases; junction bases outside the gene matches: 10. The CDR3 nucleotides are TGTGCCAGCAGTCAAACTAGCGGGGGAATACGAGAGCAGTACTTC. Its protein product is CASSQTSGGIREQYF.

The chain has TRBV24-1 and TRBJ2-2; TRBD1 might be the D (6 bases). The CDR3 extends over 14 amino acids. Looked up from germline, CDR1 is KGHDR and CDR2 is SFDVKD. Between the trimmed V and J ends, which lost 9 bases and 6 bases, there was a span of 16 bases. CDR3 residues: CATRGQNPPGELFF. CDR3 sequence (DNA): TGTGCCACCCGAGGACAGAACCCCCCCGGGGAGCTGTTTTTT.

A remark on this clonotype: Mismatch with germline at one junction end may stem from a read error. The gene calls are TRBV7-8 and TRBJ2-1, with unresolved D. CDR1 is SGHVS and CDR2 is FQNEAQ in the germline V gene. CDR3 size: 19 residues. For the CDR3, the DNA is TGTGCCAGCAGCTTAGCGTTGTTGGTAGGCATAAGCTCCTACAATGAGAAGTTCTTC. Protein sequence: CASSLALLVGISSYNEKFF. The complete variable domain, with remaining parts taken from reference TRBV7-8 and TRBJ2-1, reads GAGVSQSPRYKVAKRGQDVALRCDPISGHVSLFWYQQALGQGPEFLTYFQNEAQLDKSGLPSDRFFAERPEGSVSTLKIQRTQQEDSAVYLCASSLALLVGISSYNEKFFGPGTRLTVL.

This chain connects TRBV4-2 to TRBJ1-6; D possibly corresponds to TRBD1 (6 bases). CDR1 and CDR2 (germline): LGHNA, YNFKEQ. The CDR3 totals 14 residues. Trimming shortened V by 4 bases and J by 7 bases, and 11 bases separated the two germline ends. CDR3 loop: CASSPQGRNSPLHF. The CDR3 DNA sequence: TGTGCCAGCAGCCCTCAGGGGAGAAATTCACCCCTCCACTTT.

This clonotype was observed a handful of times. The chain links TRBV24-1 to TRBJ2-1, with TRBD2 identical over 10 bases. V shed 3 bases, J shed 4 bases, and the junction held 5 bases outside the gene matches. The germline CDR1 and CDR2 sequences are KGHDR and SFDVKD. CDR3 length: 16 residues. CDR3 in DNA: TGTGCCACCAGTGATACACTAGCGGGGACATACAATGAGCAGTTCTTC. Residues: CATSDTLAGTYNEQFF.

This chain uses TRBV5-1 with TRBJ1-2; no clear D gene. Trimming cost V 4 bases and J 5 bases, with 18 bases left between them. This CDR3 has 15 residues. Germline V lookup: CDR1 SGHRS, CDR2 YFSETQ. CDR3 in amino acids: CASSPPKGRNYGYTF. The CDR3 region has the DNA TGCGCCAGCAGCCCACCAAAGGGTAGAAATTATGGCTACACCTTC. Full variable domain (remainder filled in from reference TRBV5-1 and TRBJ1-2): KAGVTQTPRYLIKTRGQQVTLSCSPISGHRSVSWYQQTPGQGLQFLFEYFSETQRNKGNFPGRFSGRQFSNSRSEMNVSTLELGDSALYLCASSPPKGRNYGYTFGSGTRLTVV.

This clonotype was seen a handful of times. The chain carries TRBV7-9 and TRBJ2-5, with 8 bases that match TRBD1. V shed 5 bases, J shed 4 bases, and the junction held 9 bases outside the gene matches. This CDR3 region has 15 residues. Germline lookup yields CDR1 SEHNR and CDR2 FQNEAQ (reference sequence). DNA for the CDR3: TGTGCCAGCAGCCTTACTCAGGGGGCCCGAGAGACCCAGTACTTC. Encoded protein: CASSLTQGARETQYF.

This clonotype was detected ten times or more. This chain connects TRBV5-1 to TRBJ2-3; D possibly corresponds to TRBD1 (5 bases). Trimming took off 5 bases at V and 6 bases at J, with 10 bases between the two ends. This CDR3 has 12 amino acids. Germline V gene sequence: CDR1 SGHRS, CDR2 YFSETQ. The CDR3 protein is CASRDTVDTQYF. The CDR3 region has the DNA TGCGCCAGCAGGGACACGGTGGATACGCAGTATTTT.

This clonotype was found a few times. The V and J genes are TRBV29-1 and TRBJ1-2, with 7 bases aligning to TRBD1. CDR1 and CDR2 (germline): SQVTM, ANQGSEA. The ends lost 2 bases at V and 10 bases at J; junction bases unmatched: 1. The CDR3 runs to 10 residues. The CDR3 protein is CSVETGVYTF. In nucleotides, the CDR3 is TGCAGCGTTGAAACAGGGGTCTACACCTTC. The whole variable domain, remainder taken from reference TRBV29-1 and TRBJ1-2, is SAVISQKPSRDICQRGTSLTIQCQVDSQVTMMFWYRQQPGQSLTLIATANQGSEATYESGFVIDKFPISRPNLTFSTLTVSNMSPEDSSIYLCSVETGVYTFGSGTRLTVV.

This sequence joins TRBV24-1 and TRBJ2-1; possible D gene TRBD2, 5 bases. This CDR3 spans 11 amino acids. Germline V CDR1 and CDR2: KGHDR, SFDVKD. V gave up 5 bases and J gave up 9 bases, with 7 bases separating them. The CDR3 reads CATSAGSEQFF. DNA of the CDR3: TGTGCCACCAGTGCGGGGAGTGAGCAGTTCTTC.